This T cell receptor (beta chain) comes out of a study of blood T cell repertoires in COVID-19. Overall study context: Italy, Spain and the United States were the sources of the convalescent and acute COVID-19 samples.

Authors' processing steps: Nucleated cell number was recorded as an estimate derived from reference gene primer amplification. Here immunoSEQ multiplex PCR was the method, and the copy in TCRdb shows in-frame clones only, minus some. V, J and clone size derive from that table, while D and trimming were established from the DNA sequence. The sample shows 250,000 to 350,000 clones, 80% to 90% of them seen only once. V lost 0 bases, J lost 10 bases, and 14 bases lay in between. Germline-derived CDR1 and CDR2 are SGHRS and YFSETQ. This CDR3 spans 15 amino acids. Recruits, aged about 18 to 100 years, lived in some 25 US areas. Cohort placement rested on clinical history that participants reported themselves.

The sequence derives from a woman under 30 who had recovered from COVID-19. The sequenced sample was PBMCs or T cells enriched from blood (not recorded which). V and J are TRBV5-1 and TRBJ1-6; D gene uncertain. As DNA, the CDR3 is TGCGCCAGCAGCTTGGGGGCGGGTAGTCAATCACCCCTCCACTTT. Translating gives CASSLGAGSQSPLHF.